Described below is a single T cell receptor beta chain sequence and its context. TCRdb's copy holds only in-frame clones and misses some; the assay was immunoSEQ multiplex PCR. The sample contains some 57,000 clones, 90% to 95% of which appear only once. Genomic DNA was extracted from every available blood leukocyte. The sample belongs to a study of human thymus T cells. From germline, CDR1 is ENHRY and CDR2 SYGVKD. With 4 bases clipped from V and 0 bases from J, the junction kept 3 bases outside the gene matches. The CDR3 covers 18 residues. The sample comprised blood. This chain connects TRBV10-3 to TRBJ2-1; 16 bases are a match to TRBD2. This receptor was obtained from a boy in the first two years of life with a congenital heart defect but otherwise immunologically healthy. CDR3: CAISAGTSGGASYNEQFF. For the CDR3, the DNA is TGTGCCATCAGTGCCGGGACTAGCGGGGGGGCCTCCTACAATGAGCAGTTCTTC.